What follows are 9 T cell receptor beta chains derived from one specimen sequenced in a study of cytomegalovirus exposure and HLA in healthy donors. A multiplex PCR was run with 60 Vbeta primers and 13 Jbeta primers. Here immunoSEQ multiplex PCR was the method, and the copy in TCRdb shows in-frame clones only, minus some. The sample comprises some 250,000 clones, 82% of which are singletons, and 5% to 6.5% rests with the top ten. Source material: PBMCs. These receptors all come from a woman between 35 and 50 years old in good health and CMV-seropositive.

The genes are TRBV5-1 and TRBJ1-3; D perhaps matches TRBD1 (5 bases). The V end lost 0 bases, the J end lost 0 bases, and 7 bases lay between the germline ends. CDR1 is SGHRS and CDR2 is YFSETQ in the germline V gene. CDR3 size: 15 residues. As DNA, the CDR3 is TGCGCCAGCAGCTTGGACGGGGGCTCTGGAAACACCATATATTTT. Protein sequence: CASSLDGGSGNTIYF.

The rearrangement links TRBV7-9 to TRBJ1-1, with D possibly being TRBD1 (6 bases). This CDR3 has 15 amino acids. The germline CDR1 and CDR2 sequences are SEHNR and FQNEAQ (reference sequence). Trimming removed 2 bases from V and 4 bases from J, with 14 bases in between. In DNA form, the CDR3 reads TGTGCCAGCAGCTTACGGTCAGGGGTGGGCACTGAAGCTTTCTTT. Protein sequence: CASSLRSGVGTEAFF.

The rearrangement links TRBV5-1 to TRBJ1-1; 7 bases align to TRBD1. CDR1 is SGHRS and CDR2 is YFSETQ in the germline V gene. J lost 4 bases, V lost 0 bases, and 6 bases had no gene match. This CDR3 comprises 15 residues. The CDR3 coding sequence is TGCGCCAGCAGCTTGGAGGCAGGGGGAGGCACTGAAGCTTTCTTT. Translating gives CASSLEAGGGTEAFF.

J is TRBJ2-1 and V is TRBV7-9; TRBD2 is a possible D gene (5 bases). Looked up from germline, CDR1 is SEHNR and CDR2 is FQNEAQ (reference sequence). This CDR3 contains 14 residues. The V end was cut by 5 bases, the J end by 2 bases, with 10 bases between. CDR3 protein: CASSGSFPYNEQFF. In DNA form, the CDR3 reads TGTGCCAGCAGCGGGAGTTTTCCCTACAATGAGCAGTTCTTC.

The rearrangement links TRBV7-8 to TRBJ2-3; 9 bases match TRBD1. The V gene end was trimmed by 1 base and the J gene end by 3 bases; junction bases not matched to a gene: 8. The CDR3 is 17 amino acids. Germline values: CDR1 SGHVS, CDR2 FQNEAQ. The CDR3 DNA sequence: TGTGCCAGCAGCTTAGGGGTACAGGGGGCAGAAACAGATACGCAGTATTTT. Amino acids: CASSLGVQGAETDTQYF.

The rearrangement joins TRBV7-3 to TRBJ2-3; TRBD1 might be the D (5 bases). CDR1 and CDR2 (germline): SGHTA, FQGTGA. V lost 5 bases and J lost 1, with 13 bases in between. The CDR3 spans 15 residues. The CDR3 DNA reads as TGTGCCAGCAGCCTAGGCAGGGCTCGCACAGATACGCAGTATTTT. Translating it yields CASSLGRARTDTQYF.

The V call is TRBV7-3, the J call TRBJ2-1; TRBD1 matches 8 bases. This CDR3 comprises 16 residues. CDR1 and CDR2 from the germline V gene are SGHTA and FQGTGA. V lost 4 bases and J lost 1; bases outside the gene matches: 6. This CDR3 is CASSSETGVSYNEQFF. The CDR3 coding sequence is TGTGCCAGCAGCTCGGAGACAGGGGTGTCCTACAATGAGCAGTTCTTC. The whole variable domain, filled in from reference TRBV7-3 and TRBJ2-1, reads GAGVSQTPSNKVTEKGKYVELRCDPISGHTALYWYRQSLGQGPEFLIYFQGTGAADDSGLPNDRFFAVRPEGSVSTLKIQRTERGDSAVYLCASSSETGVSYNEQFFGPGTRLTVL.

The chain uses TRBV30 and TRBJ2-1, with 7 bases aligning to TRBD2. CDR1 is GTSNPN and CDR2 is SVGIG in the germline V gene (reference sequence). Trimming at V came to 5 bases and at J to 6 bases, leaving 4 bases not matched to a gene. The CDR3 spans 12 residues. The CDR3: CAWARTSNEQFF. The CDR3 DNA reads as TGTGCCTGGGCCAGGACTAGCAATGAGCAGTTCTTC.

This rearrangement joins TRBV5-1 to TRBJ2-2; 10 bases match TRBD1. Germline V gene sequence: CDR1 SGHRS, CDR2 YFSETQ. The ends lost 2 bases at V and 5 bases at J; junction bases unmatched: 12. This CDR3 contains 18 residues. CDR3 residues: CASSFRQGAPGSTGELFF. In DNA, the CDR3 is TGCGCCAGCAGCTTTCGACAGGGGGCGCCGGGGAGTACCGGGGAGCTGTTTTTT.